Each of the 30 T cell receptor beta chains below was sequenced from the same sample in a study of T-cell reconstitution after alpha-beta-depleted transplantation in children (dated by TCRdb to 2016 to 2018). Libraries were built with PCR. Instrument used: Illumina HiSeq 2500. To normalize quantification of the TCRbeta repertoire, the TCR libraries were built with molecular barcoding that relied on unique molecular identifiers. TCRdb reprocessing: public reads trimmed at Q25 with fastp, clones called with MiXCR, in-frame beta chains kept. Merged by CDR3 protein, the rows form single entries marked with the most common genes and DNA. The sample table contains about 420,000 distinct CDR3 sequences; only one count was recorded for approximately 10% of them. The ten largest clonotypes hold about 5% of the sample. The sequences come from PBMCs from the stem cell graft donor, collected from the stem cell graft. The receptors derive from a human donor who donated a stem cell graft to a child with acute myeloid leukemia.

This chain links TRBV12-3 or TRBV12-4 with TRBJ2-3; 9 positions agree with TRBD2. The CDR3 is made up of 17 amino acids. Losses at the gene ends were 5 bases for V and 1 base for J; bases not matched to a gene: 10. The chain's CDR3 is CASSPPFERGGTDTQYF. CDR3 coding DNA: TGTGCCAGCAGTCCGCCGTTTGAGCGGGGGGGCACAGATACGCAGTATTTT.

The chain carries TRBV20-1 and TRBJ2-1; TRBD1 aligns across 7 bases. Germline V lookup: CDR1 DFQATT, CDR2 SNEGSKA (reference sequence). CDR3 size: 13 residues. CDR3 nucleotides: TGCACCACCCTTGGGACAGCTAACAATGAGCAGTTCTTC. This sequence encodes CTTLGTANNEQFF.

This clonotype has only a few counts. The CDR3 DNA follows: TGCGCCAGCAGCCAAGATATCTCCCCTAGCAGCTACGAGCAGTACTTC. Protein: CASSQDISPSSYEQYF. The gene calls are TRBV4-3 and TRBJ2-7, with a possible D match to TRBD2 (5 bases). Germline V gene lookup returns CDR1 LGHNA and CDR2 YSLEER. Trimming pared 0 bases from V and 3 bases from J, leaving 15 bases between. There are 16 residues in the CDR3.

This clonotype was detected ten times or more. This chain joins TRBV11-1 and TRBJ2-1; D uncertain. The germline gives CDR1 SGHAT, CDR2 FQDESV (reference sequence). The CDR3 runs 12 residues. The germline V and J ends were trimmed by 5 bases and 4 bases, with 6 bases remaining between them. In DNA, the CDR3 is TGTGCCAGCAGCCCACAATACAATGAGCAGTTCTTC. Translating it yields CASSPQYNEQFF.

This clonotype was seen more than once but under ten times. V and J are TRBV7-2 and TRBJ2-3; D might be TRBD2 (5 bases). The ends were cut back, 6 bases at V and 0 bases at J, with 13 bases in the middle. CDR3 length: 15 amino acids. Looked up from germline, CDR1 is SGHTA and CDR2 is FQGNSA. DNA for the CDR3: TGTGCCAGCAGTCGAGACTACCAGAGCACAGATACGCAGTATTTT. The encoded protein is CASSRDYQSTDTQYF.

V and J are TRBV2 and TRBJ1-5, with D uncertain. Germline V gene lookup returns CDR1 SNHLY and CDR2 FYNNEI. The CDR3 is made up of 13 amino acids. V dropped 7 bases and J dropped 4 bases, with 11 bases sitting between them. The CDR3 loop reads CASIENLNQPQHF. The CDR3 DNA is TGTGCCAGCATAGAGAACTTGAATCAGCCCCAGCATTTT.

V gene TRBV10-3 combines with J gene TRBJ1-1; D not resolved. Germline CDR1 reads ENHRY; CDR2 reads SYGVKD. The CDR3 contains 12 residues. V lost 0 bases, J lost 6 bases, and 5 bases lay in between. The CDR3 here is CAISESLPEAFF. The CDR3 DNA reads TGTGCCATCAGTGAGTCGTTACCTGAAGCTTTCTTT.

The chain employs TRBV27 and TRBJ1-6; tentatively, D is TRBD1 (5 bases). The CDR3 length is 15 residues. Trimming stripped 7 bases from V and 6 bases from J, with 16 bases between. CDR1 is MNHEY, CDR2 SMNVEV, per germline (reference sequence). The CDR3 region is CASKVEDRSNSPLHF. DNA for the CDR3: TGTGCCAGCAAGGTTGAAGACAGATCTAATTCACCCCTCCACTTT.

The chain carries TRBV6-1 and TRBJ2-5, with a possible D match to TRBD2 (6 bases). This CDR3 spans 13 amino acids. Trimming stripped 7 bases from V and 2 bases from J, with 11 bases between. Germline values: CDR1 MNHNS, CDR2 SASEGT. The CDR3: CASKAGIQETQYF. The CDR3 nucleotides are TGTGCCAGCAAGGCGGGGATACAAGAGACCCAGTACTTC.

The rearrangement links TRBV5-1 to TRBJ2-2, with a tentative D call TRBD2 (5 bases). V was clipped by 0 bases and J by 5 bases, with 11 bases between them. The germline V gene has CDR1 SGHRS and CDR2 YFSETQ. This CDR3 has 15 amino acids. In nucleotides, the CDR3 is TGCGCCAGCAGCTTGGTCTCTAGAGGGACCGGGGAGCTGTTTTTT. This sequence encodes CASSLVSRGTGELFF.

V gene TRBV20-1 combines with J gene TRBJ2-7, with a weak D call TRBD2 (6 bases). CDR1 and CDR2 from the germline V gene are DFQATT and SNEGSKA (reference sequence). This CDR3 is built from 14 residues. V was cut by 1 base and J by 7 bases, with 17 bases left in between. CDR3 sequence: CSARGTIRGGEQYF. The CDR3 DNA is TGCAGTGCTAGAGGGACTATAAGGGGCGGAGAGCAGTACTTC.

This clonotype was counted ten times or more. V and J are TRBV6-1 and TRBJ2-5; tentative D call: TRBD2 (6 bases). The CDR3 has 14 amino acids. Germline V gene data show CDR1 as MNHNS and CDR2 as SASEGT. Trimming cost V 6 bases and J 5 bases, with 16 bases left between them. CDR3 nucleotide sequence: TGTGCCAGCAGCCGGGACTCCGAACGGGAGACCCAGTACTTC. This encodes CASSRDSERETQYF.

This clonotype showed up just a few times. The gene calls are TRBV7-9 and TRBJ2-5; D not certain. V lost 0 bases and J 5 bases, leaving 13 bases between the germline ends. Germline V gives CDR1 SEHNR, CDR2 FQNEAQ (reference sequence). This CDR3 spans 15 amino acids. The CDR3 here is CASSLAISPEETQYF. The CDR3 bases are TGTGCCAGCAGCTTAGCCATCAGTCCTGAGGAGACCCAGTACTTC.

This clonotype showed up many times. The chain uses TRBV18 and TRBJ1-1; TRBD1 matches 8 bases. CDR1 and CDR2 from the germline V gene are KGHSH and LQKENI. There are 12 residues in the CDR3. V lost 3 bases to trimming and J lost 8 bases; unmatched junction nucleotides: 2. CDR3 nucleotide sequence: TGTGCCAGCTCACCCGGACAGGGCGAAGCTTTCTTT. This codes for CASSPGQGEAFF. The full variable domain, with the rest looked up from reference TRBV18 and TRBJ1-1, is NAGVMQNPRHLVRRRGQEARLRCSPMKGHSHVYWYRQLPEEGLKFMVYLQKENIIDESGMPKERFSAEFPKEGPSILRIQQVVRGDSAAYFCASSPGQGEAFFGQGTRLTVV.

The chain employs TRBV6-5 and TRBJ2-7, with D possibly called TRBD1 or TRBD2 (5 bases each). Germline-derived CDR1 and CDR2 are MNHEY and SVGAGI. The ends were cut back, 0 bases at V and 2 bases at J, with 17 bases in the middle. CDR3 size: 17 residues. CDR3 DNA sequence: TGTGCCAGCAGTTACTCGATCTTTGTAGGGACGACCTACGAGCAGTACTTC. Translating gives CASSYSIFVGTTYEQYF.

Only a few counts were recorded for this clonotype. The chain has TRBV11-2 and TRBJ1-2; 10 nucleotides match TRBD1. Trimming at V came to 4 bases and at J to 2 bases, leaving 4 bases not matched to a gene. The CDR3 has 15 residues. The V gene's germline CDR1 is SGHAT and CDR2 FQNNGV. As DNA, the CDR3 is TGTGCCAGCAGCTCCCTGACAGGGGGCAACTATGGCTACACCTTC. Translation: CASSSLTGGNYGYTF. Supplemented by reference TRBV11-2 and TRBJ1-2, the full variable domain reads EAGVAQSPRYKIIEKRQSVAFWCNPISGHATLYWYQQILGQGPKLLIQFQNNGVVDDSQLPKDRFSAERLKGVDSTLKIQPAKLEDSAVYLCASSSLTGGNYGYTFGSGTRLTVV.

The rearrangement joins TRBV5-1 to TRBJ2-7, with unresolved D. The CDR3 totals 16 residues. V shed 1 base and J shed 0 bases, with 14 bases lying between them. In germline, CDR1 is SGHRS, CDR2 YFSETQ. The CDR3 nucleotides are TGCGCCAGCAGCTTGTCTGGAAAGGGCAGCTCCTACGAGCAGTACGTC. Its protein is CASSLSGKGSSYEQYV.

This clonotype was seen many times. The chain recombines TRBV4-3 with TRBJ2-7; TRBD1 is a possible D gene (7 bases). Per germline, CDR1 LGHNA and CDR2 YSLEER. The CDR3 length is 16 residues. The V end lost 0 bases, the J end lost 7 bases, and 19 bases lay between the germline ends. This chain's CDR3 is CASSQDLEGAGREQYF. In DNA, the CDR3 is TGCGCCAGCAGCCAAGATCTCGAGGGGGCGGGGAGGGAGCAGTACTTC.

Only a few counts were recorded for this clonotype. The J gene is TRBJ2-6, the V gene TRBV5-4, with D perhaps matching TRBD1 (5 bases). V was cut by 1 base and J by 0 bases, with 17 bases left in between. The germline V gene has CDR1 SGHNT and CDR2 YYREEE (reference sequence). This CDR3 is built from 19 residues. The CDR3 DNA follows: TGTGCCAGCAGCTTGCTCTCCGGACAAACTATCTCTGGGGCCAACGTCCTGACTTTC. The encoded protein is CASSLLSGQTISGANVLTF.

CDR3 nucleotides: TGTGCCAGCAGTTTATGGGGCCTGGCGGACACCATATATTTT. This translates into CASSLWGLADTIYF. This rearrangement joins TRBV12-3 or TRBV12-4 to TRBJ1-3, with TRBD1 as a possible D gene (5 bases). The CDR3 is 14 residues long. The V end lost 2 bases, the J end lost 8 bases, and 13 bases lay between the germline ends.

This clonotype was seen a few times. The chain couples TRBV13 to TRBJ2-7; D not certain. V was clipped by 5 bases and J by 3 bases, with 8 bases between them. This CDR3 has 12 residues. Germline loops: CDR1 PRHDT, CDR2 FYEKMQ (reference sequence). The CDR3 DNA reads as TGTGCCAGCAGCCGACGTCTCTACGAGCAGTACTTC. It translates to CASSRRLYEQYF.

The chain links TRBV5-1 to TRBJ1-2; TRBD1 might be the D (5 bases). The CDR3 spans 14 residues. In germline, CDR1 is SGHRS, CDR2 YFSETQ. V gave up 4 bases and J gave up 2 bases, with 12 bases separating them. Written as DNA, the CDR3 is TGCGCCAGCAGCCAGGGAGGGTCCAACTATGGCTACACCTTC. It is translated as CASSQGGSNYGYTF.

The chain recombines TRBV6-1 with TRBJ1-5, with D unclear. The CDR3 length is 14 residues. V shed 0 bases and J shed 9 bases, with 12 bases lying between them. Germline V gene sequence: CDR1 MNHNS, CDR2 SASEGT. CDR3 DNA: TGTGCCAGCAGTGAAGCGCCTGAGTCCCGGCCCCAGCATTTT. Residues: CASSEAPESRPQHF.

This chain uses TRBV11-2 with TRBJ2-3, with 13 positions matching TRBD2. The length of the CDR3 is 17 residues. The V gene end was trimmed by 4 bases and the J gene end by 4 bases; junction bases not matched to a gene: 8. Germline V gene data show CDR1 as SGHAT and CDR2 as FQNNGV. CDR3: CASSSRLAGGVADTQYF. The CDR3 DNA is TGTGCCAGCAGCTCAAGACTAGCGGGAGGAGTGGCAGATACGCAGTATTTT.

The chain recombines TRBV18 with TRBJ2-1; TRBD2 matches 12 bases. Germline-derived CDR1 and CDR2 are KGHSH and LQKENI. The length of the CDR3 is 16 residues. The V gene end was trimmed by 3 bases and the J gene end by 6 bases; junction bases not matched to a gene: 6. The CDR3 sequence is CASSPTSGRRVNEQFF. In nucleotides, the CDR3 is TGTGCCAGCTCACCCACTAGCGGGAGGAGGGTCAATGAGCAGTTCTTC.

This clonotype has a handful of counts. This chain uses TRBV9 with TRBJ2-2; 7 bases map to TRBD2. The CDR3 consists of 17 residues. Germline CDR1 is SGDLS and CDR2 is YYNGEE. V gave up 2 bases and J gave up 3 bases; unmatched junction bases: 10. The CDR3 sequence: CASSVRVGLGDTGELFF. The CDR3 bases are TGTGCCAGCAGCGTCAGGGTAGGACTAGGGGACACCGGGGAGCTGTTTTTT.

The V gene is TRBV7-2, the J gene TRBJ2-1, with a tentative D call TRBD2 (6 bases). V lost 3 bases and J lost 6, with 12 bases in between. The CDR3 contains 14 residues. CDR1 and CDR2 (germline): SGHTA, FQGNSA. The CDR3, as DNA: TGTGCCAGCAGCTTTACGGGAGCCCTCAATGAGCAGTTCTTC. Protein product: CASSFTGALNEQFF.

This clonotype was found a few times. This chain links TRBV10-3 with TRBJ2-2; TRBD2 agrees at 7 bases. The CDR3 extends over 16 amino acids. Germline CDR1 is ENHRY and CDR2 is SYGVKD. V lost 2 bases, J lost 3 bases, and 6 bases stayed unmatched. CDR3 DNA: TGTGCCATCAGTGAGCCCTCTAGCGGCCACACCGGGGAGCTGTTTTTT. This encodes CAISEPSSGHTGELFF.

The J gene is TRBJ1-4, the V gene TRBV20-1; D is perhaps TRBD1 (5 bases). Trimming left V 6 bases short and J 7 bases short, with 18 bases between. The CDR3 loop spans 14 amino acids. Germline values: CDR1 DFQATT, CDR2 SNEGSKA (reference sequence). CDR3 loop: CSAQPRGGGEKLFF. The CDR3 DNA follows: TGCAGTGCCCAACCGCGGGGCGGGGGTGAAAAACTGTTTTTT.

This clonotype turned up a few times. V is TRBV6-2 or TRBV6-3 and J is TRBJ2-2; 8 bases fit TRBD2. Losses at the gene ends were 8 bases for V and 2 bases for J; bases not matched to a gene: 4. The germline V gene has CDR1 MNHEY and CDR2 SVGEGT. The CDR3 loop spans 14 amino acids. The CDR3 DNA follows: TGTGCCAGCCAACTAGCGGAAAACACCGGGGAGCTGTTTTTT. Residues: CASQLAENTGELFF.